These T cell receptor beta chains were read from a single sample in a study of cytomegalovirus exposure and HLA in healthy donors. TCRdb keeps only in-frame clones here, not all; method: immunoSEQ multiplex PCR. This repertoire shows about 160,000 clones, roughly 79% found once; its top ten account for roughly 13%. The sequencing input was PBMCs. These receptors all stem from a woman in her forties or fifties in good health and CMV-seronegative. Both conserved end residues are part of each CDR3.

v_call	cdr3_length	j_call	cdr3_aa
TRBV27	15	TRBJ2-1	CASSGQRPSYNEQFF
TRBV30	15	TRBJ2-7	CAWSVVLAGYHEQYF
TRBV14	16	TRBJ1-2	CASSQKVFGDRVSYTF
TRBV7-2	13	TRBJ1-5	CASSLVGEQPQHF
TRBV28	14	TRBJ1-3	CASTSLSSGNTIYF
TRBV7-9	15	TRBJ1-5	CSSSLGRSGDQPQHF
TRBV15	14	TRBJ2-7	CATSRGGQGLEQYF
TRBV28	14	TRBJ1-2	CASTQDSTNYGYTF
TRBV7-2	13	TRBJ2-2	CASGPAVSGELFF
TRBV5-6	14	TRBJ2-7	CASSLGQGRREQYF
TRBV18	14	TRBJ1-1	CASSPARGNTEAFF
TRBV11-2	15	TRBJ2-7	CASSSPTTQIYEQYF
TRBV7-2	15	TRBJ2-7	CASSHLAGGPYEQYF
TRBV10-3	16	TRBJ2-3	CAISDADRQGTDTQYF
TRBV7-9	16	TRBJ2-1	CASSQFRTGSSNEQFF
TRBV2	13	TRBJ1-4	CASRGAGEGKLFF
TRBV5-1	15	TRBJ2-3	CASSLATGGADTQYF
TRBV4-2	14	TRBJ1-1	CATSQVDRVTEAFF
TRBV2	14	TRBJ1-6	CASRGIGGQAPLHF
TRBV7-8	14	TRBJ2-1	CASLLAGSYNEQFF
TRBV9	16	TRBJ1-1	CASSVEPQGPLSGAFF
TRBV7-9	15	TRBJ2-1	CASSPGTSAYNEQFF
TRBV28	16	TRBJ2-1	CASSFMSGTSYNEQFF
TRBV19	15	TRBJ1-5	CASSVLDRGIQPQHF
TRBV2	14	TRBJ2-7	CASRGAGSSYEQYF
TRBV2	12	TRBJ1-1	CASSGTTDEAFF
TRBV5-4	17	TRBJ2-1	CASSLGGGGPVYNEQFF
TRBV6-6	15	TRBJ2-2	CASSRTGPDTGELFF
TRBV11-2	13	TRBJ2-5	CASSLTGVETQYF
TRBV5-1	15	TRBJ2-6	CASAGQPAGANVLTF
TRBV18	18	TRBJ1-1	CASSPPSQGASSNTEAFF
TRBV9	16	TRBJ2-2	CASSVASHGVRGELFF
TRBV30	15	TRBJ1-2	CAWSPRTGGGEGYTF
TRBV30	12	TRBJ1-3	CAWRTGGNTIYF
TRBV7-9	14	TRBJ2-1	CSSSLTISRNEQFF
TRBV6-1	14	TRBJ2-7	CASSLRDGLYEQYF
TRBV4-3	16	TRBJ2-1	CASSQEVLAGKPMQFF
TRBV28	15	TRBJ2-7	CASSLIAAGSYEQYF
TRBV30	13	TRBJ2-7	CAWSVLLAGEQYF
TRBV19	15	TRBJ2-7	CASSIRGAIIYEQYF
TRBV5-6	14	TRBJ2-1	CASSPGLVADEQFF
TRBV2	15	TRBJ2-3	CATRRLAGSTDTQYF
TRBV5-5	15	TRBJ2-4	CASSLGHRDSNIQYF
TRBV6-5	16	TRBJ2-5	CASSYQGVDRLETQYF
TRBV7-2	15	TRBJ2-5	CASSLLAAGRQTQYF
TRBV28	11	TRBJ2-7	CASRTGYEQYF
TRBV6-4	15	TRBJ2-2	CASSGLAGATGELFF
TRBV11-2	15	TRBJ2-7	CASSALRGPPYEQYF
TRBV5-4	14	TRBJ1-3	CASSLQGTGNTIYF
TRBV7-6	16	TRBJ2-7	CASSLGTGGSSYEQYF
TRBV9	15	TRBJ2-3	CASSVYSLSTDTQYF
TRBV7-3	19	TRBJ2-1	CASSLGLSLAGGPGHEQFF
TRBV15	16	TRBJ2-1	CATSRAGRASYNEQFF
TRBV10-3	13	TRBJ2-7	CAISEKGADEQYF
TRBV5-1	18	TRBJ2-7	CASSLTGAGGHVPYEQYF
TRBV2	15	TRBJ1-6	CASSGQSRPNSPLHF
TRBV6-1	16	TRBJ2-2	CASSEKGGRNTGELFF
TRBV6-5	13	TRBJ1-3	CASRTGAGNTIYF
TRBV13	14	TRBJ2-7	CASLDATLAGEQYF
TRBV5-6	18	TRBJ2-3	CASSAAWDRPKLTDTQYF